This T cell receptor (beta chain) was sequenced for a study of cytomegalovirus exposure and HLA in healthy donors. Study-wide points: Presence/absence results assume similar sequencing depth per donor, which may not hold.

CDR1 is SGHNT, CDR2 YYREEE, per germline (reference sequence). The V segment lost 3 bases and the J segment 2 bases; nucleotides outside the gene matches: 5. The CDR3 extends over 15 amino acids. A remark on this clone: Its antigen is not known.

Vbeta (60) and Jbeta (13) primers were used in the PCR. Assay: immunoSEQ multiplex PCR; the TCRdb copy retains only in-frame clones and omits some. The data show about 200,000 clones, with about 86% seen just once and roughly 0.34% held by the top ten. The sample taken for sequencing was PBMCs. This sequence was found in a woman in her 30s in good health and CMV-seronegative. The chain carries TRBV5-4 and TRBJ2-7; the match to TRBD2 covers 10 bases. This chain's CDR3 is CASSWTSGTAYEQYF. CDR3 in DNA: TGTGCCAGCAGCTGGACTAGCGGAACCGCCTACGAGCAGTACTTC.